Described below is a single TCR beta chain sequence and its context. Its antigen is currently unknown. Time point defined: week 35, safety follow-up. Every single dose of the vaccine, 300 ug of mutant IDH1 20-mer peptide, came with topical imiquimod. These data belong to a study of a mutant IDH1 vaccine in newly diagnosed glioma. Study context: Antecedent treatment encompassed radiotherapy, temozolomide, or their combination; the majority received both.

Findings of the study overall: Among all patients, vaccine-induced immune responses occurred in around 94%.

V lost 6 bases, J lost 1 base, and 13 bases lay in between. This CDR3 has 14 amino acids. Germline V CDR1 and CDR2: SGHRS, YFSETQ. Measured with immunoSEQ multiplex PCR; TCRdb has only the in-frame clones, and not every one. The repertoire includes tens of thousands of clones, 84% of them detected once, and 4% to 5% sits in the top ten. The specimen comprised PBMCs, sampled from a glioma patient whose treatment included an IDH1 peptide vaccine. This chain links TRBV5-1 with TRBJ2-5; no reliable D call. This clonotype was sampled from a man aged 25 to 45 with glioma. The CDR3 sequence is CASNLPGPQETQYF. CDR3 coding DNA: TGCGCCAGCAACCTACCCGGGCCCCAAGAGACCCAGTACTTC.